One T cell receptor (beta chain) is described in this entry. This sample was taken from a study of blood T cell repertoires in COVID-19. Libraries were prepared by immunoSEQ multiplex PCR; TCRdb keeps only in-frame clonotypes and omits some of them. This sample has fewer than 350,000 clones, with around nine tenths found just once. This clonotype was obtained from a woman aged 40 to 50 who had recovered from COVID-19. Material: PBMCs or T cells enriched from blood (not recorded which).

The CDR3 nucleotides are TGCAGTGCTAGTCCCCTCCAGGGGGATAGCAATCAGCCCCAGCATTTT. Its protein product is CSASPLQGDSNQPQHF. This chain connects TRBV20-1 to TRBJ1-5, with 7 nucleotides matching TRBD1. This CDR3 contains 16 residues. After removal of 3 bases from V and 0 bases from J, the junction contained 8 bases not matched to a gene. Germline lookup yields CDR1 DFQATT and CDR2 SNEGSKA (reference sequence).